This passage covers 27 T cell receptor beta chains from one sample sequenced in a study of blood T cell repertoires in COVID-19. Method: immunoSEQ multiplex PCR; TCRdb's copy keeps in-frame clones and lacks some. The profile shows about 360,000 clones, around 87% of them singletons. Sequencing input: peripheral blood. The receptors shown here come from a human donor in a cohort sampled during active COVID-19.

Here the CDR3 DNA reads TGTGCCAGCAGCTTAGGACTGCCCAATACCTACAATGAGCAGTTCTTC. Protein sequence: CASSLGLPNTYNEQFF. The rearrangement links TRBV7-3 to TRBJ2-1; D may be TRBD2 (5 bases). V was cut by 2 bases and J by 2 bases, with 13 bases left in between. In germline, CDR1 is SGHTA, CDR2 FQGTGA. The CDR3 has 16 amino acids.

The chain recombines TRBV5-6 with TRBJ1-3; 8 bases line up with TRBD1. Trimming at V came to 4 bases and at J to 1 base, leaving 7 bases not matched to a gene. The CDR3 is 16 amino acids. Germline loops: CDR1 SGHDT, CDR2 YYEEEE. CDR3 in DNA: TGTGCCAGCAGCAGCGGACAGGGAGGGTCTGGAAACACCATATATTTT. This sequence encodes CASSSGQGGSGNTIYF.

V usage is TRBV19 and J usage is TRBJ1-1; D unresolved. The CDR3 sequence is 13 residues long. V was cut by 0 bases and J by 1 base, with 3 bases left in between. Looked up from germline, CDR1 is LNHDA and CDR2 is SQIVND (reference sequence). CDR3: CASSIDSNTEAFF. The CDR3 nucleotides read TGTGCCAGTAGTATAGACTCGAACACTGAAGCTTTCTTT.

The rearrangement links TRBV3-1 (or the pseudogene TRBV3-2) to TRBJ2-3; perhaps TRBD2 as D (6 bases). CDR3 length equals 16 residues. Germline V gene data show CDR1 as LGHDT and CDR2 as YNNKEL (reference sequence). Trimming stripped 0 bases from V and 6 bases from J, with 16 bases between. DNA of the CDR3: TGTGCCAGCAGCCAAGATCCCGGGAGCAGATCCGATACGCAGTATTTT. Encoded protein: CASSQDPGSRSDTQYF.

This clone was seen just once. The J gene is TRBJ1-1, the V gene TRBV10-3; 9 positions match TRBD1. Germline CDR1 and CDR2: ENHRY and SYGVKD. Trimming cost V 3 bases and J 2 bases; bases outside gene matches: 4. The CDR3 has 15 amino acids. CDR3 DNA sequence: TGTGCCATCAGTGACGGGACAGGGTTCAACACTGAAGCTTTCTTT. Translation gives CAISDGTGFNTEAFF.

The chain has TRBV2 and TRBJ2-7; 8 bases line up with TRBD1. V was pared by 4 bases and J by 3 bases, with 5 bases of the junction left unmatched. Germline CDR1 SNHLY, CDR2 FYNNEI. This CDR3 region has 14 residues. This chain's CDR3 is CASSVSTGGYEQYF. Written as DNA, the CDR3 is TGTGCCAGCAGTGTTTCCACAGGGGGCTACGAGCAGTACTTC.

The V gene is TRBV2, the J gene TRBJ1-2; D remains ambiguous. The CDR3 is 15 amino acids. Per germline, CDR1 SNHLY and CDR2 FYNNEI. V lost 4 bases to trimming and J lost 1 base, with 13 bases between them. The CDR3 DNA reads as TGTGCCAGCAGTGGTGCGGGAGGCTTTAACTATGGCTACACCTTC. It is translated as CASSGAGGFNYGYTF.

This clone has just one count. This CDR3 is CASSPQGAGDTGELFF. In DNA form, the CDR3 reads TGCGCCAGCAGCCCGCAGGGGGCGGGGGACACCGGGGAGCTGTTTTTT. This chain joins TRBV5-1 and TRBJ2-2, with TRBD1 as a possible D gene (8 bases). The CDR3 is 16 residues long. Trimming removed 4 bases at V and 3 bases at J, with 16 bases between. The germline gives CDR1 SGHRS, CDR2 YFSETQ.

This clone has a single count. This chain links TRBV2 with TRBJ2-2, with 11 positions matching TRBD2. Per germline, CDR1 SNHLY and CDR2 FYNNEI. The CDR3 is 15 amino acids. V was clipped by 6 bases and J by 2 bases; unmatched bases: 2. CDR3 in amino acids: CASSGTSGNTGELFF. CDR3 bases: TGTGCCAGCAGCGGGACTAGCGGAAACACCGGGGAGCTGTTTTTT.

With regard to this clone: Within the sample, other DNA sequences also encode this same CDR3. The V gene is TRBV7-2, the J gene TRBJ2-7; 12 nucleotides align to TRBD2. Germline V gives CDR1 SGHTA, CDR2 FQGNSA. CDR3 length: 15 residues. After removal of 6 bases from V and 1 base from J, the junction contained 4 bases not matched to a gene. The CDR3 DNA reads as TGTGCCAGCAGTCTGACTAGCGGGGGTTCCTACGAGCAGTACTTC. Translated: CASSLTSGGSYEQYF.

V is TRBV7-8 and J is TRBJ2-2, with TRBD2 matching 10 bases. V shed 4 bases and J 3 bases; nucleotides not matched to a gene: 5. This CDR3 comprises 16 residues. CDR1 and CDR2 from the germline V gene are SGHVS and FQNEAQ. Written as DNA, the CDR3 is TGTGCCAGCAGCTCCAGCCTAGCGGGGGACACCGGGGAGCTGTTTTTT. Its translation is CASSSSLAGDTGELFF.

CDR3 DNA sequence: TGTGCCAGCAGCAAGGGAGCCAACTATGGCTACACCTTC. Protein: CASSKGANYGYTF. The rearrangement joins TRBV7-2 to TRBJ1-2; D gene unclear. This CDR3 spans 13 amino acids. Germline V gives CDR1 SGHTA, CDR2 FQGNSA. Between the trimmed V and J ends, which lost 5 bases and 2 bases, there was a span of 9 bases.

The rearrangement joins TRBV6-6 to TRBJ2-2, with 12 nucleotides matching TRBD2. Germline CDR1 reads MNHNY; CDR2 reads SVGAGI (reference sequence). The CDR3 totals 16 residues. V lost 0 bases to trimming and J lost 6 bases; unmatched junction nucleotides: 2. The CDR3: CASSYSTSGSPGELFF. DNA of the CDR3: TGTGCCAGCAGTTACTCGACTAGCGGGAGCCCCGGGGAGCTGTTTTTT.

V gene TRBV12-3 or TRBV12-4 combines with J gene TRBJ1-2; TRBD1 aligns across 8 bases. CDR3 length equals 13 residues. With 5 bases clipped from V and 4 bases from J, the junction kept 3 bases outside the gene matches. This CDR3 is CASSRQGIYGYTF. The CDR3 coding sequence is TGTGCCAGCAGTAGACAGGGGATCTATGGCTACACCTTC.

V gene TRBV10-3 combines with J gene TRBJ1-1; no firm D call. The CDR3 runs 13 residues. V lost 11 bases and J 0 bases, leaving 13 bases between the germline ends. From germline, CDR1 is ENHRY and CDR2 SYGVKD. CDR3 amino acids: CASRAGMNTEAFF. CDR3 coding DNA: TGTGCCTCGAGGGCCGGAATGAACACTGAAGCTTTCTTT.

This rearrangement joins TRBV5-6 to TRBJ2-7; 8 bases map to TRBD1. The germline V gene has CDR1 SGHDT and CDR2 YYEEEE. With 4 bases clipped from V and 4 bases from J, the junction kept 13 bases outside the gene matches. The CDR3 is made up of 16 amino acids. The DNA for the CDR3 is TGTGCCAGCAGCCCTCTCGGCGGACAGGGATGGTACGAGCAGTACTTC. Protein sequence: CASSPLGGQGWYEQYF.

This chain joins TRBV5-1 and TRBJ1-6, with 7 bases matching TRBD1. The germline V gene encodes CDR1 SGHRS and CDR2 YFSETQ. The trim removed 2 bases at V and 7 bases at J, leaving 3 bases unmatched. The CDR3 is 14 residues long. The CDR3, as DNA: TGCGCCAGCAGCTTAGAGGGGGCCAATTCACCCCTCCACTTT. It is translated as CASSLEGANSPLHF.

This clone has just a few counts. The chain links TRBV6-1 to TRBJ1-2; D is perhaps TRBD1 (5 bases). Trimming shortened V by 2 bases and J by 1 base, and 17 bases separated the two germline ends. CDR1 and CDR2 (germline): MNHNS, SASEGT. There are 17 residues in the CDR3. CDR3 region: CASSERLGGAFNYGYTF. In DNA form, the CDR3 reads TGTGCCAGCAGTGAAAGATTGGGAGGGGCATTTAACTATGGCTACACCTTC.

This sequence joins TRBV3-1 (or the pseudogene TRBV3-2) and TRBJ2-3; D is undetermined. V lost 4 bases, J lost 3 bases, and 14 bases lay in between. CDR1 and CDR2 from the germline V gene are LGHDT and YNNKEL (reference sequence). The CDR3 extends over 15 amino acids. CDR3 protein: CASSPKPGPTDTQYF. The CDR3 region has the DNA TGTGCCAGCAGCCCGAAACCCGGTCCGACAGATACGCAGTATTTT.

This sequence joins TRBV5-5 and TRBJ2-1, with 9 bases lining up with TRBD2. Germline CDR1 reads SGHKS; CDR2 reads YYEKEE (reference sequence). The CDR3 totals 16 residues. V trimming: 4 bases; J trimming: 5 bases; junction bases outside the gene matches: 10. This CDR3 is CASSRQTSGEDNEQFF. DNA of the CDR3: TGTGCCAGCAGCCGCCAGACTAGCGGAGAAGACAATGAGCAGTTCTTC.

This clone occurred once. The V gene is TRBV5-1, the J gene TRBJ1-2; D is uncertain. V lost 7 bases and J lost 2, with 12 bases in between. Germline lookup yields CDR1 SGHRS and CDR2 YFSETQ. The CDR3 runs to 13 residues. The CDR3 loop is CASSEVPNYGYTF. The CDR3 DNA sequence: TGCGCCAGCTCTGAGGTACCGAACTATGGCTACACCTTC.

This clone was seen just once. The rearrangement links TRBV10-3 to TRBJ2-7; 9 positions match TRBD1. CDR1 ENHRY and CDR2 SYGVKD come from the germline V gene. Unmatched junction bases numbered 12, after V lost 3 bases and J lost 9 bases. This CDR3 spans 15 amino acids. CDR3 amino acids: CAISEPGQGIGGQYF. The CDR3 bases are TGTGCCATCAGTGAACCGGGACAGGGAATAGGTGGGCAGTACTTC.

This clone has only a few counts. This chain connects TRBV3-1 (or the pseudogene TRBV3-2) to TRBJ2-7; D ambiguous. Germline V gives CDR1 LGHDT, CDR2 YNNKEL (reference sequence). V shed 4 bases and J shed 5 bases, with 12 bases lying between them. This CDR3 has 13 residues. CDR3 nucleotide sequence: TGTGCCAGCAGCCGGCGGAGTGTGGACGAGCAGTACTTC. Its translation is CASSRRSVDEQYF.

CDR3 in amino acids: CASSSGVQGSTDTQYF. CDR3 nucleotides: TGTGCCAGCAGCTCGGGCGTCCAGGGGAGCACAGATACGCAGTATTTT. The rearrangement joins TRBV9 to TRBJ2-3, with D perhaps TRBD1 (6 bases). This CDR3 has 16 amino acids. Germline V gives CDR1 SGDLS, CDR2 YYNGEE. Trimming removed 4 bases from V and 0 bases from J, with 15 bases in between.

The rearrangement uses TRBV5-6 and TRBJ1-5; 7 bases are shared with TRBD1. This CDR3 region has 16 residues. V lost 4 bases and J lost 5; bases outside the gene matches: 12. Per the germline V gene, CDR1 is SGHDT and CDR2 is YYEEEE. The CDR3 nucleotides read TGTGCCAGCAGCGCCGGGACAGTCGGGGACTATCAGCCCCAGCATTTT. Its translation: CASSAGTVGDYQPQHF.

V gene TRBV6-1 combines with J gene TRBJ2-1, with 9 bases aligning to TRBD2. Looked up from germline, CDR1 is MNHNS and CDR2 is SASEGT. CDR3 size: 18 residues. V dropped 4 bases and J dropped 7; count of bases not matched to a gene: 17. CDR3 nucleotide sequence: TGTGCCAGCAGTGCAGAACGAATGATCCTAGCGGGGAGGAATGAGCAGTTCTTC. Translation gives CASSAERMILAGRNEQFF.

The chain recombines TRBV6-1 with TRBJ1-2; perhaps TRBD1 as D (5 bases). Germline CDR1 MNHNS, CDR2 SASEGT. V lost 1 base and J 2 bases, leaving 8 bases between the germline ends. This CDR3 is built from 14 residues. The CDR3 is CASSEDRQNYGYTF. CDR3 coding DNA: TGTGCCAGCAGTGAAGACCGACAGAACTATGGCTACACCTTC.